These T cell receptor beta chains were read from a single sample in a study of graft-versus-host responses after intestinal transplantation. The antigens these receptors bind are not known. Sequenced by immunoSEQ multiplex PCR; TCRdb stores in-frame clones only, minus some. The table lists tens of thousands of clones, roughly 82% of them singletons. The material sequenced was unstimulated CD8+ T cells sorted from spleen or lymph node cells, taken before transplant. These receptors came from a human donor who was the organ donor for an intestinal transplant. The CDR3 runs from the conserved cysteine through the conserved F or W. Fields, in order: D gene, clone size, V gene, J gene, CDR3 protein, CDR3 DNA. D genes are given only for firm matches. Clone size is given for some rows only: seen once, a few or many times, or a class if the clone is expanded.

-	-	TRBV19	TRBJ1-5	CASSTDRFSNQPQHF	TGTGCCAGTAGTACAGACAGATTTAGCAATCAGCCCCAGCATTTT
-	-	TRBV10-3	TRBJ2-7	CAISESLQGSNEQYF	TGTGCCATCAGTGAGAGTCTCCAGGGTTCAAACGAGCAGTACTTC
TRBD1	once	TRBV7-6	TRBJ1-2	CASSFLGGPRTGPNYGYTF	TGTGCCAGCAGCTTCCTCGGGGGACCCCGGACAGGGCCCAACTATGGCTACACCTTC
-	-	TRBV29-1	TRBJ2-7	CSVHQGREQYF	TGCAGCGTTCACCAGGGTCGTGAGCAGTACTTC
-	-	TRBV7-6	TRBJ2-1	CASSLAALPANEQFF	TGTGCCAGCAGCTTGGCAGCACTCCCGGCCAATGAGCAGTTCTTC
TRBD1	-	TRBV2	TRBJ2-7	CASKGTARYEQYF	TGTGCCAGCAAGGGGACAGCCAGGTACGAGCAGTACTTC
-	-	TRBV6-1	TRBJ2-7	CACQGLAYEQYF	TGTGCCTGCCAGGGCCTTGCCTACGAGCAGTACTTC
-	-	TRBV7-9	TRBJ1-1	CASSHPDNTNTEAFF	TGTGCCAGCAGCCATCCTGACAACACTAACACTGAAGCTTTCTTT
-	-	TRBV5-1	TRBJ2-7	CASSLGFDPVGGEQYF	TGCGCCAGCAGCCTCGGTTTTGACCCCGTCGGGGGCGAGCAGTACTTC
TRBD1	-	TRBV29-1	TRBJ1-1	CSVEDGEGAYTEAFF	TGCAGCGTTGAAGATGGGGAGGGGGCTTACACTGAAGCTTTCTTT
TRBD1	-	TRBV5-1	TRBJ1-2	CASSFGTGAVGDGYTF	TGCGCCAGCAGCTTCGGGACAGGGGCTGTTGGGGATGGCTACACCTTC
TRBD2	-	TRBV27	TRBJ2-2	CASSFYLGEGPTGELFF	TGTGCCAGCAGTTTCTATCTCGGGGAGGGACCGACCGGGGAGCTGTTTTTT
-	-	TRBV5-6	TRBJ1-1	CASSLAVNTEAFF	TGTGCCAGCAGCTTGGCCGTGAACACTGAAGCTTTCTTT
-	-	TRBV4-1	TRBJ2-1	CASAVIRGNNEQFF	TGCGCCAGTGCTGTAATCCGGGGCAACAATGAGCAGTTCTTC
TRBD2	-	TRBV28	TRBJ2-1	CASRGLAGVNEQFF	TGTGCCAGCCGGGGACTAGCGGGAGTCAATGAGCAGTTCTTC
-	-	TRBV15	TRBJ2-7	CATSNRVEGSYEQYF	TGTGCCACCAGCAACAGGGTCGAAGGCTCCTACGAGCAGTACTTC
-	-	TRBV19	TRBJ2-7	CASSIREQSYEQYF	TGTGCCAGTAGTATCAGGGAACAATCCTACGAGCAGTACTTC
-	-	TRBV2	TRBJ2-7	CASSEMVPGPTYEQYF	TGTGCCAGCAGTGAAATGGTCCCAGGGCCTACCTACGAGCAGTACTTC
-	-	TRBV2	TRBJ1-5	CASSPGTHSNQPQHF	TGTGCCAGCAGTCCCGGGACACATAGCAATCAGCCCCAGCATTTT
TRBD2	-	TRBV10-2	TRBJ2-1	CASTITPSGSDIDEQFF	TGCGCCAGTACTATAACCCCTAGCGGGAGTGATATAGATGAGCAGTTCTTC
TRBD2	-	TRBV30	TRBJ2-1	CAWSGTSSEQFF	TGTGCCTGGAGTGGGACTAGCAGTGAGCAGTTCTTC
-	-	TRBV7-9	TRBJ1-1	CASSLDLRVNTEAFF	TGTGCCAGCAGCTTAGATTTACGGGTGAACACTGAAGCTTTCTTT
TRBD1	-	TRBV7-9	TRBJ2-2	CASSWTGGGELFF	TGTGCCAGCAGCTGGACAGGGGGCGGGGAGCTGTTTTTT
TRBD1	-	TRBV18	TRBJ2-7	CASSRDSSPYEQYF	TGTGCCAGCTCACGGGACAGTTCCCCCTACGAGCAGTACTTC
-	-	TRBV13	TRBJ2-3	CASSSRAGNTDTQYF	TGTGCCAGCAGCTCCCGGGCGGGAAACACAGATACGCAGTATTTT
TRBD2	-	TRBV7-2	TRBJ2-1	CASSLVPSRRGGNEQFF	TGTGCCAGCAGCTTAGTCCCCAGTCGGCGGGGGGGAAATGAGCAGTTCTTC
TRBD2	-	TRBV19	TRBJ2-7	CASSWGGRLYEQYF	TGTGCCAGTTCGTGGGGCGGGAGACTCTACGAGCAGTACTTC
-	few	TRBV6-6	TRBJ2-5	CASSYSWETQYF	TGTGCCAGCAGTTACTCGTGGGAGACCCAGTACTTC
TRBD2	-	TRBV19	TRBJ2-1	CASSIPGGAWNEQFF	TGTGCCAGTAGTATACCCGGGGGGGCTTGGAATGAGCAGTTCTTC
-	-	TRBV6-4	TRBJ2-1	CASSLGSDNEQFF	TGTGCCAGCAGTTTGGGGAGCGACAATGAGCAGTTCTTC
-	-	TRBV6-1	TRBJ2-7	CASSEAGSPSAYYEQYF	TGTGCCAGCAGTGAAGCAGGTAGTCCGTCCGCGTACTACGAGCAGTACTTC